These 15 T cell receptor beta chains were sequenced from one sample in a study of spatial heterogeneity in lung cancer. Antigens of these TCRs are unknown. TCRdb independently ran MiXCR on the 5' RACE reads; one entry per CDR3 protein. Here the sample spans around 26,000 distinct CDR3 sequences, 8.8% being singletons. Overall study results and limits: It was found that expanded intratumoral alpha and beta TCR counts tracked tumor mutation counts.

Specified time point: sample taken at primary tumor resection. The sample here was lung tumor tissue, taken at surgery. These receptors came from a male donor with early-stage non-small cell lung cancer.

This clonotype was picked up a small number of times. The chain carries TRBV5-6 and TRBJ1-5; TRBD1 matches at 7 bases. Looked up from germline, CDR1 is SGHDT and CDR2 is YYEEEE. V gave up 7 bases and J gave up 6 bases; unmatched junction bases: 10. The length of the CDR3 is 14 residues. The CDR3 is CASDRDRSPQPQHF. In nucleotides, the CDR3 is TGTGCCAGCGACCGGGACAGAAGTCCTCAGCCCCAGCATTTT.

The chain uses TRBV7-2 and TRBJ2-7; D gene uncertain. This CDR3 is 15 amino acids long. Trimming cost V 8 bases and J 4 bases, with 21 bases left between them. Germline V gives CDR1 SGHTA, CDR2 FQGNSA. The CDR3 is CASRGPTEPLYEQYF. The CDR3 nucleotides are TGTGCCAGCCGCGGTCCGACCGAGCCCCTTTACGAGCAGTACTTC.

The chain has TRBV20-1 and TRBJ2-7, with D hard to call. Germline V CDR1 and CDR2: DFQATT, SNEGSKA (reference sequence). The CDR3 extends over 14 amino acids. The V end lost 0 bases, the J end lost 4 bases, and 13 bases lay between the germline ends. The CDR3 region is CSARDNLGVYEQYF. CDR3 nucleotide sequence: TGCAGTGCTAGAGATAACCTTGGCGTTTACGAGCAGTACTTC.

CDR3 protein: CASSLKLGHQPQHF. The DNA of the CDR3 is TGTGCCAGCAGCTTAAAACTGGGGCATCAGCCCCAGCATTTT. The rearrangement links TRBV7-8 to TRBJ1-5, with D perhaps TRBD1 (5 bases). The CDR3 loop spans 14 amino acids. V lost 2 bases and J lost 5, with 10 bases in between. Germline CDR1 is SGHVS and CDR2 is FQNEAQ.

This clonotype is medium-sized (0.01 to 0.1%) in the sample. DNA of the CDR3: TGTGCCAGCACCCGGGGGGTCAGCTCCTACAATGAGCAGTTCTTC. It yields the protein CASTRGVSSYNEQFF. The rearrangement uses TRBV7-9 and TRBJ2-1; 7 bases fit TRBD2. The CDR3 length is 15 residues. From germline, CDR1 is SEHNR and CDR2 FQNEAQ (reference sequence). V shed 7 bases and J 0 bases; nucleotides not matched to a gene: 6.

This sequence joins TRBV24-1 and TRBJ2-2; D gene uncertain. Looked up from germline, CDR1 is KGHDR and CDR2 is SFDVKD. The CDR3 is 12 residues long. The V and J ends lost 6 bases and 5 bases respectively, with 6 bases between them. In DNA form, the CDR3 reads TGTGCCACCAGTATGGGGACCGGGGAGCTGTTTTTT. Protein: CATSMGTGELFF.

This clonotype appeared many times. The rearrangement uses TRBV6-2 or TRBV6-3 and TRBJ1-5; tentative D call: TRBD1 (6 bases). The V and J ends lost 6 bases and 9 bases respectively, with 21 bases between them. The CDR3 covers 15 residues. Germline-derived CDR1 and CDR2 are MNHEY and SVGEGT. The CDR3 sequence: CASSTHRESRGPQHF. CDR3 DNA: TGTGCCAGCAGCACACACAGGGAATCGCGGGGGCCCCAGCATTTT.

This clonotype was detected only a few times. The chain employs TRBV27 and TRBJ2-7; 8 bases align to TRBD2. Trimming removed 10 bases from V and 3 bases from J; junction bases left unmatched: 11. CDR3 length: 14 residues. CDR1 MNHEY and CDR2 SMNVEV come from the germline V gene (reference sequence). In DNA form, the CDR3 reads TGTGCCACGCAGGGGCTCGCGGGAGGCTACGAGCAGTACTTC. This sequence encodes CATQGLAGGYEQYF.

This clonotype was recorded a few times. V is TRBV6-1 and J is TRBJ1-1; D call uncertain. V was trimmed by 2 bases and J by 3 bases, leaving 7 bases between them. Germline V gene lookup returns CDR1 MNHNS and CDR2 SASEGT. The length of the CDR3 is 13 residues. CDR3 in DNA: TGTGCCAGCAGTGAAAGAATCGACACTGAAGCTTTCTTT. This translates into CASSERIDTEAFF.

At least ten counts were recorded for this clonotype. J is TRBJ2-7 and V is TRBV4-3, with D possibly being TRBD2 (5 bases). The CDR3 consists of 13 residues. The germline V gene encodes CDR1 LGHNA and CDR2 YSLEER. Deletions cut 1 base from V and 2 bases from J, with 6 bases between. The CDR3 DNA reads TGCGCCAGCAGCCAAGGGGGAGCCTACGAGCAGTACTTC. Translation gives CASSQGGAYEQYF.

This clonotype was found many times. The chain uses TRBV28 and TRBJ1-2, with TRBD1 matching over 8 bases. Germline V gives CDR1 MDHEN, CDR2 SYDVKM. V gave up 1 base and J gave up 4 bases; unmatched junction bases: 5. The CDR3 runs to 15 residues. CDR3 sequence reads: CASSLSRTGTYGYTF. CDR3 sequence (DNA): TGTGCCAGCAGTTTATCAAGGACAGGGACCTATGGCTACACCTTC.

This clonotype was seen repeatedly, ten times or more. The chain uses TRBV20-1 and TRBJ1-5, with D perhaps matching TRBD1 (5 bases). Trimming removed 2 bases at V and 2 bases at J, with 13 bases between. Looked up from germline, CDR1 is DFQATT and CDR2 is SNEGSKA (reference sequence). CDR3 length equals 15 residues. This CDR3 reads CSARRPGSGNQPQHF. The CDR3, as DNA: TGCAGTGCTAGACGTCCAGGGTCAGGCAATCAGCCCCAGCATTTT.

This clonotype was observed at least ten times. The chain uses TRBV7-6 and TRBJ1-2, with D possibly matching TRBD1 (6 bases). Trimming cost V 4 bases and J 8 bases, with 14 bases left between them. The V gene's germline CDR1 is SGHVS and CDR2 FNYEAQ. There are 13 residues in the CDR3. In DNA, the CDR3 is TGTGCCAGCAGCTCGACAGGCACGGGGGGCTACACCTTC. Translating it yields CASSSTGTGGYTF.

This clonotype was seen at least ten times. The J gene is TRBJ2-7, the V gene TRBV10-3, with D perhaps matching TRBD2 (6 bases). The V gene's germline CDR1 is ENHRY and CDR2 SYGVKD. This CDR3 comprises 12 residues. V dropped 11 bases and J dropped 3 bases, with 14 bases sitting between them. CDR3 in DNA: TGTGCCGCTCAGGGAGGAATCTACGAGCAGTACTTC. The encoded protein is CAAQGGIYEQYF.

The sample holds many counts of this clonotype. Written as DNA, the CDR3 is TGTGCCTGGAGTGGGGACAGGGGGTTCGGTGGCTACACCTTC. This sequence encodes CAWSGDRGFGGYTF. The rearrangement links TRBV30 to TRBJ1-2; 11 nucleotides match TRBD1. Per germline, CDR1 GTSNPN and CDR2 SVGIG (reference sequence). The length of the CDR3 is 14 residues. V shed 1 base, J shed 7 bases, and the junction held 5 bases outside the gene matches. The complete variable domain, with remaining parts taken from reference TRBV30 and TRBJ1-2, reads SQTIHQWPATLVQPVGSPLSLECTVEGTSNPNLYWYRQAAGRGLQLLFYSVGIGQISSEVPQNLSASRPQDRQFILSSKKLLLSDSGFYLCAWSGDRGFGGYTFGSGTRLTVV.